The 10 T cell receptor beta chains reported below all come from one sample, sequenced in a study of T-cell reconstitution after alpha-beta-depleted transplantation in children. Preparation of the TCRbeta library was carried out with unique molecular identifiers. Each CDR3 protein gets one entry after TCRdb re-called the PCR reads with MiXCR. The sample records approximately 350,000 distinct CDR3 sequences, roughly 14% being singletons. This sample comprised PBMCs, obtained from the stem cell graft. The receptors shown here come from a human donor who donated a stem cell graft to a child with Fanconi anemia.

The V and J genes are TRBV4-3 and TRBJ2-5, with 9 bases fitting TRBD2. Per the germline V gene, CDR1 is LGHNA and CDR2 is YSLEER. The CDR3 extends over 18 amino acids. V lost 0 bases and J lost 2; bases outside the gene matches: 10. The CDR3 spells CASSQDRSSGVIQETQYF. The CDR3 DNA follows: TGCGCCAGCAGCCAAGATAGGTCTAGCGGGGTGATTCAAGAGACCCAGTACTTC.

This clonotype has only a few counts. J is TRBJ2-1 and V is TRBV5-1; D call uncertain. This CDR3 is built from 14 residues. In germline, CDR1 is SGHRS, CDR2 YFSETQ. V lost 0 bases and J 8 bases, leaving 12 bases between the germline ends. Here the CDR3 reads CASSLAGNPHEQFF. In DNA form, the CDR3 reads TGCGCCAGCAGCTTGGCGGGTAACCCCCATGAGCAGTTCTTC. Looking up the rest from reference TRBV5-1 and TRBJ2-1 gives the full variable domain: KAGVTQTPRYLIKTRGQQVTLSCSPISGHRSVSWYQQTPGQGLQFLFEYFSETQRNKGNFPGRFSGRQFSNSRSEMNVSTLELGDSALYLCASSLAGNPHEQFFGPGTRLTVL.

The CDR3 spells CAWSWRGASTDTQYF. Written as DNA, the CDR3 is TGTGCCTGGAGTTGGCGGGGGGCTAGCACAGATACGCAGTATTTT. This rearrangement joins TRBV30 to TRBJ2-3, with 8 bases that match TRBD2. With 2 bases clipped from V and 0 bases from J, the junction kept 4 bases outside the gene matches. CDR3 size: 15 residues. Per the germline V gene, CDR1 is GTSNPN and CDR2 is SVGIG (reference sequence).

This rearrangement joins TRBV6-1 to TRBJ2-4; TRBD2 aligns across 7 bases. The CDR3 is made up of 13 amino acids. V trimming: 10 bases; J trimming: 4 bases; junction bases outside the gene matches: 7. Looked up from germline, CDR1 is MNHNS and CDR2 is SASEGT. The DNA of the CDR3 is TGTGCCACCCGGCGGGGGATTAAAAACATTCAGTACTTC. Protein: CATRRGIKNIQYF.

V is TRBV14 and J is TRBJ2-7; 9 bases are a match to TRBD1. Looked up from germline, CDR1 is SGHDN and CDR2 is FVKESK. The CDR3 totals 14 residues. V was pared by 8 bases and J by 9 bases, with 14 bases of the junction left unmatched. The CDR3: CASEWGQGIGVQYF. In nucleotides, the CDR3 is TGTGCCAGCGAATGGGGACAGGGAATCGGGGTGCAGTACTTC.

The rearrangement joins TRBV6-5 to TRBJ2-2, with D perhaps TRBD2 (6 bases). The CDR3 is made up of 16 amino acids. Germline CDR1 and CDR2: MNHEY and SVGAGI. V was clipped by 2 bases and J by 4 bases, with 14 bases between them. The DNA of the CDR3 is TGTGCCAGCAGTTACATGGGGTCAGCGGGCACCGGGGAGCTGTTTTTT. Protein product: CASSYMGSAGTGELFF.

This chain links TRBV5-1 with TRBJ1-3; D unresolved. The length of the CDR3 is 14 residues. Per germline, CDR1 SGHRS and CDR2 YFSETQ. Trimming removed 0 bases at V and 2 bases at J, with 6 bases between. The CDR3 nucleotides read TGCGCCAGCAGCTTGGGGGTAACTGGAAACACCATATATTTT. The encoded protein is CASSLGVTGNTIYF.

The gene calls are TRBV27 and TRBJ2-7; TRBD2 matches 7 bases. Germline V gene sequence: CDR1 MNHEY, CDR2 SMNVEV (reference sequence). V dropped 4 bases and J dropped 3; count of bases not matched to a gene: 6. CDR3 length: 14 residues. The CDR3 DNA follows: TGTGCCAGCAGTTCTGGCGGGGGTATCTACGAGCAGTACTTC. Translating it yields CASSSGGGIYEQYF.

This clonotype was picked up one time. This chain joins TRBV6-1 and TRBJ1-2; D possibly corresponds to TRBD1 (5 bases). Per germline, CDR1 MNHNS and CDR2 SASEGT. The V and J ends lost 2 bases and 4 bases respectively, with 11 bases between them. The CDR3 consists of 14 residues. CDR3 nucleotides: TGTGCCAGCAGTGAAATCGGGGGGATCTATGGCTACACCTTC. It codes for CASSEIGGIYGYTF.

This rearrangement joins TRBV5-1 to TRBJ1-1, with D unresolved. Trimming left V 0 bases short and J 4 bases short, with 10 bases between. Looked up from germline, CDR1 is SGHRS and CDR2 is YFSETQ. The CDR3 runs to 14 residues. CDR3 in DNA: TGCGCCAGCAGCTTGGGAAGGGTGGGCACTGAAGCTTTCTTT. It is translated as CASSLGRVGTEAFF. The full variable domain, completed using reference TRBV5-1 and TRBJ1-1, is KAGVTQTPRYLIKTRGQQVTLSCSPISGHRSVSWYQQTPGQGLQFLFEYFSETQRNKGNFPGRFSGRQFSNSRSEMNVSTLELGDSALYLCASSLGRVGTEAFFGQGTRLTVV.